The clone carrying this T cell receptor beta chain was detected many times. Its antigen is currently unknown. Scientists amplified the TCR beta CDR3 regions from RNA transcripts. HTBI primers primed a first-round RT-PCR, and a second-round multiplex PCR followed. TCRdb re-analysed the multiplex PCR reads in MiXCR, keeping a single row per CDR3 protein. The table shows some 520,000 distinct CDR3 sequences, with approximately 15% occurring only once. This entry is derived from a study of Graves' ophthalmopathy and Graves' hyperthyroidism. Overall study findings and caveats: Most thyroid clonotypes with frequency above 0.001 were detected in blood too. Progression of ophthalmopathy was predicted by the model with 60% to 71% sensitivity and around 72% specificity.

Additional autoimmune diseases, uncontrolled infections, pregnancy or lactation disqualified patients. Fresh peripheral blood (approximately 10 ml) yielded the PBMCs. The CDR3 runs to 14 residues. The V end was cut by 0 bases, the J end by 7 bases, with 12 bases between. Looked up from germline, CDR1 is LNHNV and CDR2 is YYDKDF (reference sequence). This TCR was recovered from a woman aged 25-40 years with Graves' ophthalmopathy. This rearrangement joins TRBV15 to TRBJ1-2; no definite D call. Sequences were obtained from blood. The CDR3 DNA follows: TGTGCCACCAGCAGAGATCGGGCAGGCCCTGGCTACACCTTC. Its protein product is CATSRDRAGPGYTF.